This TCR beta chain is drawn from a study of T cells in Graves' hyperthyroidism and ophthalmopathy. There were TCR beta CDR3 regions amplified from RNA transcripts. The HTBI primer set drove a first-round RT-PCR of the TCR CDR3. TCRdb processed the multiplex PCR reads anew with MiXCR; each CDR3 protein has one entry. The sample carries hundreds of thousands of distinct CDR3 sequences, 15% to 20% recorded once. This CDR3 region has 14 residues. Germline lookup yields CDR1 SGHVS and CDR2 FQNEAQ. Trimming at V came to 2 bases and at J to 8 bases, leaving 5 bases not matched to a gene. This sample holds PBMCs from 8 to 10 ml fresh peripheral blood. This clonotype was counted a few times.

The origin of this receptor is a man aged 35 to 55 with Graves' ophthalmopathy. This chain uses TRBV7-8 with TRBJ1-4; the match to TRBD1 covers 7 bases. Sequencing was performed on blood. This CDR3 is CASSLKGAWEKLFF. The CDR3 DNA reads TGTGCCAGCAGCTTAAAGGGGGCATGGGAAAAACTGTTTTTT.